These 6 T cell receptor beta chains were all obtained from the same sample, sequenced in a study of early T cells in non-severe SARS-CoV-2 infection. In TCRdb, the 5' RACE reads were re-called with MiXCR into one record per CDR3 protein. The table records roughly 56,000 distinct CDR3 sequences, less than 15% of them present only once. Source: whole blood, taken at baseline. These receptors originate from an adult who was a healthcare worker with PCR-confirmed SARS-CoV-2 infection or an uninfected control (not recorded which).

The J gene is TRBJ2-5, the V gene TRBV5-6, with TRBD1 matching over 10 bases. J lost 3 bases, V lost 0 bases, and 2 bases had no gene match. The CDR3 runs 15 residues. The V gene's germline CDR1 is SGHDT and CDR2 YYEEEE. In nucleotides, the CDR3 is TGTGCCAGCAGCTTGGTAGGACAGGGGGAAGAGACCCAGTACTTC. Translating it yields CASSLVGQGEETQYF.

The CDR3 DNA sequence: TGTGCCAGCAGTCCCGGGACAGGGAGTGAGCAGTTCTTC. Its translation is CASSPGTGSEQFF. The chain recombines TRBV6-7 with TRBJ2-1, with 9 nucleotides matching TRBD1. TRBV6-7 counts as an open reading frame of uncertain function. CDR3 length equals 13 residues. V lost 5 bases to trimming and J lost 9 bases; unmatched junction nucleotides: 5.

Ten or more counts support this clonotype. V and J are TRBV11-2 and TRBJ2-1; TRBD2 aligns across 11 bases. In germline, CDR1 is SGHAT, CDR2 FQNNGV. Trimming cost V 5 bases and J 7 bases; bases outside gene matches: 7. The CDR3 covers 15 residues. CDR3 coding DNA: TGTGCCAGCAGCCAAGGACTAGCGGGCCTTAATGAGCAGTTCTTC. It is translated as CASSQGLAGLNEQFF. Full variable domain (missing parts from reference TRBV11-2 and TRBJ2-1): EAGVAQSPRYKIIEKRQSVAFWCNPISGHATLYWYQQILGQGPKLLIQFQNNGVVDDSQLPKDRFSAERLKGVDSTLKIQPAKLEDSAVYLCASSQGLAGLNEQFFGPGTRLTVL.

This clonotype was seen only a few times. This chain uses TRBV5-6 with TRBJ2-7, with D possibly matching TRBD2 (5 bases). CDR3 length equals 13 residues. The ends were cut back, 1 base at V and 6 bases at J, with 11 bases in the middle. Germline values: CDR1 SGHDT, CDR2 YYEEEE. The CDR3, as DNA: TGTGCCAGCAGCTTGAACGGACTCGCCGAGCAGTACTTC. Its protein is CASSLNGLAEQYF.

The chain uses TRBV5-1 and TRBJ2-3, with 8 bases aligning to TRBD1. Trimming removed 5 bases from V and 1 base from J; junction bases left unmatched: 6. The CDR3 is 15 amino acids. The germline gives CDR1 SGHRS, CDR2 YFSETQ. The CDR3 bases are TGCGCCAGCAGTTCCGGGACAGGTGGCACAGATACGCAGTATTTT. The encoded protein is CASSSGTGGTDTQYF.

Ten or more counts support this clonotype. This sequence joins TRBV6-4 and TRBJ2-3; 7 positions agree with TRBD2. J gave up 3 bases and V 4 bases, and 10 bases lay outside the gene matches. Per the germline V gene, CDR1 is MRHNA and CDR2 is SNTAGT. The CDR3 is 16 residues long. The CDR3 reads CASSAAGVTPTDTQYF. The CDR3 DNA reads TGTGCCAGCAGTGCGGCGGGAGTAACCCCTACAGATACGCAGTATTTT.